The sequence of this T cell receptor beta chain was determined in a study of blood T cell repertoires in COVID-19. The protocol was immunoSEQ multiplex PCR, while the TCRdb copy is restricted to in-frame clones and leaves out a portion. The data show some 210,000 clones, 80% seen once. Germline V lookup: CDR1 SGHRS, CDR2 YFSETQ. The CDR3 consists of 14 residues. The ends lost 3 bases at V and 5 bases at J; junction bases unmatched: 5. The TCR comes from a man aged 25 to 45 with acute COVID-19. The sequenced material came from PBMCs or T cells enriched from blood (not recorded which). The chain employs TRBV5-1 and TRBJ2-3; 8 bases match TRBD2. CDR3 loop: CASSSGGRGDTQYF. In DNA form, the CDR3 reads TGCGCCAGCAGCTCGGGGGGGCGTGGAGATACGCAGTATTTT.